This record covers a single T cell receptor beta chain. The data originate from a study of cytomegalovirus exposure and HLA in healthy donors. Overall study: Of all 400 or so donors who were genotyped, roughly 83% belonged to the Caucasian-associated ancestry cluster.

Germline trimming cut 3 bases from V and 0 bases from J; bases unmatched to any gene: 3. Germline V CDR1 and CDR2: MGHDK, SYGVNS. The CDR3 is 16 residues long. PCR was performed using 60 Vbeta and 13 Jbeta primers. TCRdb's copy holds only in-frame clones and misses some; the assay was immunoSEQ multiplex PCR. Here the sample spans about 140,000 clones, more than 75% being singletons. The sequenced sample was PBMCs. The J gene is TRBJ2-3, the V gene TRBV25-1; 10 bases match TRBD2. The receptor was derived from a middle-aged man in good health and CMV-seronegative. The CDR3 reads CASSDFSGGSTDTQYF. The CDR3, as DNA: TGTGCCAGCAGTGACTTTAGCGGGGGGAGCACAGATACGCAGTATTTT.